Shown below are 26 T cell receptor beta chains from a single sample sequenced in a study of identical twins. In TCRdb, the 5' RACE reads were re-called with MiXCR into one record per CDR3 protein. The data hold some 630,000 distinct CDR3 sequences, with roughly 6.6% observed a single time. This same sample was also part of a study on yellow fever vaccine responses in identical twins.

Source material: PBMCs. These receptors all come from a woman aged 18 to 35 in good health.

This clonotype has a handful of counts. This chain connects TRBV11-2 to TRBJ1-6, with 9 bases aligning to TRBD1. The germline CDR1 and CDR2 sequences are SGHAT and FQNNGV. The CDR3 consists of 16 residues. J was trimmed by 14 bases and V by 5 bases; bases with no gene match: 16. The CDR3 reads CASSAADRGITNSLHF. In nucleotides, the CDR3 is TGTGCCAGCAGCGCCGCGGACAGGGGAATTACAAACTCCCTCCACTTT.

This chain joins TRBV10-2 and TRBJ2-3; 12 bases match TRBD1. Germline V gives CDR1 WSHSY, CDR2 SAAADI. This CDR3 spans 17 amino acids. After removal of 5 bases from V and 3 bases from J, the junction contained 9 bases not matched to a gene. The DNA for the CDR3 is TGCGCCAGCAGTTCTCATCGGGACAGGGGGCCGACAGATACGCAGTATTTT. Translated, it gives CASSSHRDRGPTDTQYF.

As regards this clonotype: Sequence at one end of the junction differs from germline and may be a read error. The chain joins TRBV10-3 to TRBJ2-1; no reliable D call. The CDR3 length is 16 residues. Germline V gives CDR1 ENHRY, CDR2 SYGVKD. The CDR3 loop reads CTISDGRTTVVNEQFF. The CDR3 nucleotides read TGTACCATCAGTGACGGGCGGACCACGGTTGTCAATGAGCAGTTCTTC.

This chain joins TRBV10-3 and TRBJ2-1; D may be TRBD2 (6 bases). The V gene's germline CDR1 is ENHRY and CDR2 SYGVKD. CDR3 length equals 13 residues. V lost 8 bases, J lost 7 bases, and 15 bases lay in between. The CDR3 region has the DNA TGTGCCATCCTCTCCGGGGGTGGGAATGAGCAGTTCTTC. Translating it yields CAILSGGGNEQFF.

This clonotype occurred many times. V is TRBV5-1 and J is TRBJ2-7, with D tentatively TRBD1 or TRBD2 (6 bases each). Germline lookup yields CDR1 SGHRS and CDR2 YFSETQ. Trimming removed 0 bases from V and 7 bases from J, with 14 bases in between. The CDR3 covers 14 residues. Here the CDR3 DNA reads TGCGCCAGCAGCTTGGAAGGCAGGGGAGGAGAGCAGTACTTC. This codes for CASSLEGRGGEQYF. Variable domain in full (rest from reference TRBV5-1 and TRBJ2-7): KAGVTQTPRYLIKTRGQQVTLSCSPISGHRSVSWYQQTPGQGLQFLFEYFSETQRNKGNFPGRFSGRQFSNSRSEMNVSTLELGDSALYLCASSLEGRGGEQYFGPGTRLTVT.

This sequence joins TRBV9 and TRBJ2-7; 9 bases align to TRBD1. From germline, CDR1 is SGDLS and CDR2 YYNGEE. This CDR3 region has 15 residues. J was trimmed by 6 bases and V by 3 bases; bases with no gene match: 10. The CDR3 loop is CASSARDRVVSEQYF. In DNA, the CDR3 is TGTGCCAGCAGCGCCCGGGACAGGGTTGTTAGCGAGCAGTACTTC.

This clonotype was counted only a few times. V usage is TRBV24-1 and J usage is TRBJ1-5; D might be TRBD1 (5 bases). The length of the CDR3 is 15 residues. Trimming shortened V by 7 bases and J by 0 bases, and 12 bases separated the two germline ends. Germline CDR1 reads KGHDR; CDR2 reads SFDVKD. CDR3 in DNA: TGTGCCACCAGCAGCCGGGACGGTAGCAATCAGCCCCAGCATTTT. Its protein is CATSSRDGSNQPQHF.

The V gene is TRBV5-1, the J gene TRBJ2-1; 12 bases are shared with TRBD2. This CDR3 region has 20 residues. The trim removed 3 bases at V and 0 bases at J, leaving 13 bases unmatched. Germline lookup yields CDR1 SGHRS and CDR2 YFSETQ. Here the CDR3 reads CASSSHGGLAGSSSYNEQFF. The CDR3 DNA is TGCGCCAGCAGCTCACATGGGGGACTAGCGGGTTCTAGCTCCTACAATGAGCAGTTCTTC.

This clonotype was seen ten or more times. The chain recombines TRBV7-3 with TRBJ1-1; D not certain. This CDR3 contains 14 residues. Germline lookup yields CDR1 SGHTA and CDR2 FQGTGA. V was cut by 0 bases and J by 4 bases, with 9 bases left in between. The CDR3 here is CASSLTPGGTEAFF. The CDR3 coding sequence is TGTGCCAGCAGCTTAACGCCGGGAGGCACTGAAGCTTTCTTT. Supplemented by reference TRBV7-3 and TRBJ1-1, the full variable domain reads GAGVSQTPSNKVTEKGKYVELRCDPISGHTALYWYRQSLGQGPEFLIYFQGTGAADDSGLPNDRFFAVRPEGSVSTLKIQRTERGDSAVYLCASSLTPGGTEAFFGQGTRLTVV.

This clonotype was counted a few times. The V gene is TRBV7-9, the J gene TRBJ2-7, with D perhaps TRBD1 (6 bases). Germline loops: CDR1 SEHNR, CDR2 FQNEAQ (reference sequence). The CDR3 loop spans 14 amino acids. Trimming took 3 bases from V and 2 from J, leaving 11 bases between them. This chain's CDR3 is CASSFWTDPYEQYV. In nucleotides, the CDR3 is TGTGCCAGCAGCTTTTGGACAGACCCCTACGAGCAGTACGTC.

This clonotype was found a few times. The CDR3 region is CAISGPTGAGETQYF. The CDR3 DNA reads TGTGCCATCAGCGGTCCGACAGGGGCGGGGGAGACCCAGTACTTC. The V and J genes are TRBV10-3 and TRBJ2-5, with 8 bases identical to TRBD1. Trimming at V came to 6 bases and at J to 5 bases, leaving 11 bases not matched to a gene. The CDR3 spans 15 residues. Germline values: CDR1 ENHRY, CDR2 SYGVKD.

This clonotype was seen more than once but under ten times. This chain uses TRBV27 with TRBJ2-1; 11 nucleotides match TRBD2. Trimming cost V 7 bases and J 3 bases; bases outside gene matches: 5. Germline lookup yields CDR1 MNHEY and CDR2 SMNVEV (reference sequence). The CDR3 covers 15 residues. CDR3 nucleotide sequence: TGTGCCAGCATCCTTACTAGCGGGAGCTACAATGAGCAGTTCTTC. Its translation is CASILTSGSYNEQFF.

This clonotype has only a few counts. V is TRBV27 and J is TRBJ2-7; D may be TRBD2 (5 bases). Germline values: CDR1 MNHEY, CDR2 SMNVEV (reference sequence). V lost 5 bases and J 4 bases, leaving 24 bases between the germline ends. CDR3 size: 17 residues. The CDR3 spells CASSPSLFAGKAYEQYF. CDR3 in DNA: TGTGCCAGCAGTCCCTCACTTTTTGCGGGCAAGGCGTACGAGCAGTACTTC.

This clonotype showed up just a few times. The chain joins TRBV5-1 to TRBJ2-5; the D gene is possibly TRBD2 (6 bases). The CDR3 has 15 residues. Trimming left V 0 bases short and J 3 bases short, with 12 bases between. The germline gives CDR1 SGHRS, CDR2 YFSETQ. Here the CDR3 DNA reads TGCGCCAGCAGCTTGGAGCCGGCGGGGAAAGAGACCCAGTACTTC. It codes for CASSLEPAGKETQYF.

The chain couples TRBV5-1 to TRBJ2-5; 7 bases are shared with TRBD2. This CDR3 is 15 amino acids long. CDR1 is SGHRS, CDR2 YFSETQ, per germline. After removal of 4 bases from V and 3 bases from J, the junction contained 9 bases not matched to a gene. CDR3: CASSPTTGTKETQYF. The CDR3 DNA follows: TGCGCCAGCAGCCCGACAACCGGGACTAAAGAGACCCAGTACTTC.

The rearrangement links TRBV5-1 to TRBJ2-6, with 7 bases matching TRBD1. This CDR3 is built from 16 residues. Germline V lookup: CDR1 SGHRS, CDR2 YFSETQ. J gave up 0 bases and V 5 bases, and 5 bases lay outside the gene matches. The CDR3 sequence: CASRPTGSSGANVLTF. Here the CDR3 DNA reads TGCGCCAGCAGACCGACAGGGTCCTCTGGGGCCAACGTCCTGACTTTC. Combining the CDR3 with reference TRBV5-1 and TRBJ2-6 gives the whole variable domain KAGVTQTPRYLIKTRGQQVTLSCSPISGHRSVSWYQQTPGQGLQFLFEYFSETQRNKGNFPGRFSGRQFSNSRSEMNVSTLELGDSALYLCASRPTGSSGANVLTFGAGSRLTVL.

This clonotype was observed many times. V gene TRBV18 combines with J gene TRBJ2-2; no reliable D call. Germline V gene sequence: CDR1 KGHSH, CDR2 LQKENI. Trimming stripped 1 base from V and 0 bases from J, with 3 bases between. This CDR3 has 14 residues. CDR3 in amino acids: CASSPLANTGELFF. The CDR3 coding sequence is TGTGCCAGCTCACCACTGGCGAACACCGGGGAGCTGTTTTTT. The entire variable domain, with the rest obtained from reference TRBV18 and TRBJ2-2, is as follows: NAGVMQNPRHLVRRRGQEARLRCSPMKGHSHVYWYRQLPEEGLKFMVYLQKENIIDESGMPKERFSAEFPKEGPSILRIQQVVRGDSAAYFCASSPLANTGELFFGEGSRLTVL.

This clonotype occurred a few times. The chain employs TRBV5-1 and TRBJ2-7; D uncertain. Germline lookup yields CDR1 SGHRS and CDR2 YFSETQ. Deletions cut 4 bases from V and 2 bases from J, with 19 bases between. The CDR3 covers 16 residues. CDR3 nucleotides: TGCGCCAGCAGCCACGGCGTGGGCCCTAACCCCTACGAGCAGTACGTC. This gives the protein CASSHGVGPNPYEQYV.

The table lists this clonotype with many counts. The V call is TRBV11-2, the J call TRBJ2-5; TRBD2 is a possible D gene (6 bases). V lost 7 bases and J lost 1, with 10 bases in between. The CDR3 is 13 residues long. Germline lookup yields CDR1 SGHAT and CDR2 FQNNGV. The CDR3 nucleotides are TGTGCCAGCACCAAGGGACTCCAAGAGACCCAGTACTTC. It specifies CASTKGLQETQYF.

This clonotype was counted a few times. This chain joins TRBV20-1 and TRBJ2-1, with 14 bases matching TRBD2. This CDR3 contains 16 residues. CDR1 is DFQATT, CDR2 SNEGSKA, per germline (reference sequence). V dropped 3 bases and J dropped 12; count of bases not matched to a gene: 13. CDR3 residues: CSARDRGTSGGQWQFF. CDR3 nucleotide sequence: TGCAGTGCTAGGGATCGAGGGACTAGCGGGGGCCAATGGCAGTTCTTC.

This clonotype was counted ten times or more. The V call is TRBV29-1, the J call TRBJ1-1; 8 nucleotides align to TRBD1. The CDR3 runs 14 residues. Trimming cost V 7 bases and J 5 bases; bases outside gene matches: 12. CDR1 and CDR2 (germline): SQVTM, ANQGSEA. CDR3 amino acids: CSGTRDRGKTEAFF. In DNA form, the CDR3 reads TGCAGCGGGACGAGAGACAGGGGTAAGACTGAAGCTTTCTTT.

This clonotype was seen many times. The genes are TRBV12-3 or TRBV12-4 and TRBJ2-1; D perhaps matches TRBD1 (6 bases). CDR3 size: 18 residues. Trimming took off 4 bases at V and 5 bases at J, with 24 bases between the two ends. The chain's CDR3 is CASSSSLGGPPFHNEQFF. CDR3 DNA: TGTGCCAGCAGTTCCTCCCTAGGGGGACCCCCTTTCCACAATGAGCAGTTCTTC.

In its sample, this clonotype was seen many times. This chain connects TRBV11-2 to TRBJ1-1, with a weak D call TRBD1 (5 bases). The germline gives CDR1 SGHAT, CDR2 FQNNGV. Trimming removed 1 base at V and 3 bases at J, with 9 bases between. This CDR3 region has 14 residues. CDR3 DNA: TGTGCCAGCAGCTTAGCGGGGGAGGACACTGAAGCTTTCTTT. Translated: CASSLAGEDTEAFF.

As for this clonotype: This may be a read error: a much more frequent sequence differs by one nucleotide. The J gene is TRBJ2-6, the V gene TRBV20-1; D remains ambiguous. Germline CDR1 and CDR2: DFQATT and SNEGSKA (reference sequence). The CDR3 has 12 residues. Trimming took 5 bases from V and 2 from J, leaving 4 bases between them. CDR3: CSAGPGANVLTF. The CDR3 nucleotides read TGCAGTGCTGGCCCTGGGGCCAACGTCCTGACTTTC.

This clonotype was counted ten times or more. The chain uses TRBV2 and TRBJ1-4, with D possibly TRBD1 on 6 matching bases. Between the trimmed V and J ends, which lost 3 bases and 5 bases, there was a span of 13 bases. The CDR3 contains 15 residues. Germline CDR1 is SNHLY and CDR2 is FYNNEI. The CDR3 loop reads CASSERAGQNEKLFF. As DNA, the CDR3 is TGTGCCAGCAGTGAGCGGGCCGGACAGAATGAAAAACTGTTTTTT.

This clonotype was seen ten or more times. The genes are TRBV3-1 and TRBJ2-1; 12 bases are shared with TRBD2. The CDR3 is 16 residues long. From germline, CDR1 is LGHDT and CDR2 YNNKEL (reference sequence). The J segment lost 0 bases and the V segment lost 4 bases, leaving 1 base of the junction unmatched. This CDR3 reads CASSPLAGGSYNEQFF. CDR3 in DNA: TGTGCCAGCAGCCCACTAGCGGGGGGCTCCTACAATGAGCAGTTCTTC.